This T cell receptor (beta chain) was sequenced during a study of blood T cell repertoires in COVID-19. The wider study: Sites in the United States, Italy and Spain provided acute and convalescent COVID-19 samples.

Trimming pared 4 bases from V and 3 bases from J, leaving 11 bases between. Germline CDR1 and CDR2: MNHEY and SVGEGT. The CDR3 loop spans 14 amino acids. Participant-reported clinical history was the basis for cohort assignment. Recovered Cohort 3 donors showed two negative PCRs, clearance, or symptom resolution. How the authors handled the data: For nucleated cells, counts were estimated from reference gene primer amplification. Sequenced by immunoSEQ multiplex PCR; TCRdb stores in-frame clones only, minus some. For V, J and clone size, that table is used; D and trimming come from the DNA. The profile covers more than 200,000 clones, with 70% to 85% appearing a single time and 1.5% to 2% taken by the ten largest.

This sequence was found in a man aged 55 to 70 who had recovered from COVID-19. The V call is TRBV6-2 or TRBV6-3, the J call TRBJ2-3; weak D call: TRBD1 (6 bases). The sample taken for sequencing was PBMCs or T cells enriched from blood (not recorded which). The CDR3 is CASSFSRGTDTQYF. DNA of the CDR3: TGTGCCAGCAGTTTCTCCAGGGGAACAGATACGCAGTATTTT.